This T cell receptor beta chain was sequenced during a study of blood T cell repertoires in COVID-19. Background on the study: Some COVID-19 samples were acute and others convalescent; all came from the United States, Italy and Spain. T cells, B-cell-depleted T cells, or PBMCs provided the cDNA or gDNA that served as material.

The authors' processing: From reference gene primer amplification, estimates of nucleated cell counts were derived. Clones were read by immunoSEQ multiplex PCR, and TCRdb kept only the in-frame ones, dropping some. That table furnishes V, J and clone size, whereas the DNA furnished D and trimming. The repertoire has roughly 280,000 clones, roughly 87% of them found once; the top ten carry roughly 2%. The sample consisted of peripheral blood. The receptor comes from a woman in her 50s who had recovered from COVID-19.

The CDR3 sequence is CASSQGGPSTDTQYF. The CDR3 DNA reads TGTGCCAGCAGCCAAGGGGGGCCATCGACAGATACGCAGTATTTT. The genes are TRBV4-2 and TRBJ2-3; TRBD1 might be the D (6 bases). Germline V gene sequence: CDR1 LGHNA, CDR2 YNFKEQ. Trimming cost V 1 base and J 3 bases, with 11 bases left between them. CDR3 length: 15 amino acids.